Sequencing of this T cell receptor (delta chain) was carried out in a study of γδ T cells in repeated Plasmodium falciparum infection. CDR3 length: 22 residues. After removal of 1 base from V and 0 bases from J, the junction contained 19 bases not matched to a gene. CDR1 and CDR2 (germline): TSWWSYY, QGS. TCRdb re-called the multiplex PCR reads via CATT. Altogether over 45,000 delta-chain clones are present, 1.6% being singletons, with the ten largest covering approximately 8.6%. This clone occurred a few times. TCRdb's protein, taken from a much larger clone, differs from this DNA's translation at residue 15, likely owing to a read error; the protein displayed comes from the DNA. Flow sorting of PBMC yielded separate Vgamma9/Vdelta2+ and Vdelta2-negative gammadelta T cell populations for bulk repertoire analysis.

This TCR was recovered from a pool of human donors (malaria-infected and uninfected, not separated). The sequencing sample was made of gamma-delta T cells from blood. V is TRDV1 and J is TRDJ1, with 11 bases that match TRDD3. TCRdb records no J gene; here it was assigned by comparing the DNA to germline. CDR3 region: CALGEQPTNLLLGDRNTDKLIF. The CDR3 coding sequence is TGTGCTCTTGGGGAACAACCTACCAACCTTCTACTGGGGGATAGGAACACCGATAAACTCATCTTT.